Listed below are T cell receptor beta chains from one sample, sequenced in a study of shared clonotypes between healthy human individuals. Sequenced by immunoSEQ multiplex PCR; TCRdb stores in-frame clones only, minus some. Of approximately 2,300,000 clones in the sample, 92% were seen once. Sequencing was performed on naive CD4+ T cells from PBMCs. These TCRs come from a young man in good health. Some clones in this sample may be carry-over from other donors' samples. Each CDR3 is given with its conserved first and last residue. The D gene is left open where the match is weak. Expanded clones are given a class, and other clones once, few, many or no size at all.

>.|TRBD2|TRBV5-1|TRBJ2-7
TGCGCCAGCAGCTTGGTGGGGACTAGTATCTACGAGCAGTACTTC
CASSLVGTSIYEQYF
>.|.|TRBV14|TRBJ2-3
TGTGCCAGCAGCCCCTTCCTAGGTTGGAACACAGATACGCAGTATTTT
CASSPFLGWNTDTQYF
>.|.|TRBV5-4|TRBJ2-1
TGTGCCAGCAGCTGGTGGCTAGCATCCTATGAGCAGTTCTTC
CASSWWLASYEQFF
>.|.|TRBV11-2|TRBJ2-2
TGTGCCAGCAGCTTAAGGAGTGCGAACACCGGGGAGCTGTTTTTT
CASSLRSANTGELFF
>once|.|TRBV6-4|TRBJ2-2
TGTGCCAGCAGGGGTCAGGGCACCGGGGAGCTGTTTTTT
CASRGQGTGELFF
>.|.|TRBV27|TRBJ2-1
TGTGCCAGCAGTTCCCGCATACTAGCAGGTGAGCAGTTCTTC
CASSSRILAGEQFF
>.|TRBD1|TRBV28|TRBJ1-2
TGTGCCAGCAGTCCTGGACAGGGTGCGGATGGCTACACCTTC
CASSPGQGADGYTF
>once|TRBD1|TRBV4-1|TRBJ2-5
TGCGCCAGCAGCCATACCGACAGGGCCCAAGAGACCCAGTACTTC
CASSHTDRAQETQYF
>.|.|TRBV6-1|TRBJ2-3
TGTGCCAGCAGGATAGCTCCTGGGACGCAGTATTTT
CASRIAPGTQYF
>.|TRBD2|TRBV10-3|TRBJ2-7
TGTGCCATCAGTGAGAGGGCGGGAGAAAGAAACGAGCAGTACTTC
CAISERAGERNEQYF
>.|.|TRBV7-6|TRBJ1-6
TGTGCCAGCAGCTTGGGGTATAATTCACCCCTCCACTTT
CASSLGYNSPLHF
>.|TRBD2|TRBV7-2|TRBJ2-1
TGTGCCAGCAGCTTATTGAGCGGGGGCTCCTACAATGAGCAGTTCTTC
CASSLLSGGSYNEQFF
>.|TRBD2|TRBV5-6|TRBJ2-1
TGTGCCAGCAGCTTGGTTGCGGGAGGGCCCGGAGAGCAGTTCTTC
CASSLVAGGPGEQFF
>once|TRBD1|TRBV18|TRBJ1-1
TGTGCCAGCTCAAGACAGGGAAGAGGGGACACTGAAGCTTTCTTT
CASSRQGRGDTEAFF
>.|.|TRBV5-1|TRBJ2-1
TGCGCCAGCAGTCTAGAGGGGGGAGTGTTGCACAATGAGCAGTTCTTC
CASSLEGGVLHNEQFF
>.|.|TRBV30|TRBJ2-7
TGTGCCTGCCTGCACCCGGGGGGCTACTACGAGCAGTACTTC
CACLHPGGYYEQYF
>.|.|TRBV5-1|TRBJ2-3
TGCGCCAGCAGCTCGGGACCTTCAGATACGCAGTATTTT
CASSSGPSDTQYF
>once|.|TRBV5-6|TRBJ2-5
TGTGCCAGCAGCTTGTTACTCCAGAGGGCGGCCCAGTACTTC
CASSLLLQRAAQYF
>.|.|TRBV7-9|TRBJ1-1
TGTGCCAGCAGGCCTCCGGTCCGCGGGGCAGGGGCCACTGAAGCTTTCTTT
CASRPPVRGAGATEAFF
>.|TRBD1|TRBV27|TRBJ1-2
TGTGCCAGCAGCGTGACAGGGGGCTTATTTTATGGCTACACCTTC
CASSVTGGLFYGYTF
>.|TRBD2|TRBV4-3|TRBJ2-7
TGCGCCAGCAGCCTGACTAGCGGGAGAACCTACGAGCAGTACTTC
CASSLTSGRTYEQYF
>.|TRBD2|TRBV30|TRBJ2-1
TGTGCCTGGAGGGGACTAGCGGTATACAATGAGCAGTTCTTC
CAWRGLAVYNEQFF